This TCR beta chain was identified in a study of shared clonotypes between healthy human individuals. Profiling relied on immunoSEQ multiplex PCR, and the TCRdb table lists in-frame clones only, not all of them. The sample holds 2 million or so clones; 90% to 95% are singletons and the top ten take under 0.15%. Details on this clone: Its antigen is undetermined.

Study conclusions and caveats: Researchers sampled blood only, noting tissue repertoires likely differ. Sharing across four donors was highest in naive CD4 (approximately 5%) and lowest in memory CD8 (roughly 0.4%).

With 5 bases clipped from V and 0 bases from J, the junction kept 6 bases outside the gene matches. Germline CDR1 SQVTM, CDR2 ANQGSEA. The CDR3 sequence is 15 residues long. The sample taken for sequencing was naive CD4+ T cells sorted from blood. Noted subset: CD45RA+ positively selected. The chain has TRBV29-1 and TRBJ2-3; TRBD1 matches at 9 bases. The clonotype was recovered from a man aged 18 to 29 in good health. CDR3 protein: CSVTGQGRSTDTQYF. In DNA form, the CDR3 reads TGCAGCGTTACGGGACAGGGACGGAGCACAGATACGCAGTATTTT.